Listed here are 27 T cell receptor beta chains from one sample, sequenced in a study of blood T cell repertoires in COVID-19. Repertoires were generated with immunoSEQ multiplex PCR, while TCRdb's copy carries only in-frame clones and drops some. The sample has 120,000 or so clones; around 89% are singletons. The specimen was peripheral blood. These TCRs come from a man in his 70s with active or convalescent COVID-19.

CDR3 region: CASSLVSGELFF. The DNA for the CDR3 is TGTGCCAGCAGCTTAGTTAGCGGGGAGCTGTTTTTT. The V call is TRBV7-8, the J call TRBJ2-2; D unresolved. The CDR3 contains 12 residues. V lost 1 base to trimming and J lost 7 bases, with 4 bases between them. Per the germline V gene, CDR1 is SGHVS and CDR2 is FQNEAQ.

V gene TRBV6-6 combines with J gene TRBJ2-7, with 9 bases aligning to TRBD1. The CDR3 extends over 13 amino acids. The germline CDR1 and CDR2 sequences are MNHNY and SVGAGI (reference sequence). V was pared by 6 bases and J by 3 bases, with 3 bases of the junction left unmatched. The CDR3 region is CASRDRGFYEQYF. The CDR3, as DNA: TGTGCCAGCAGAGACAGGGGGTTCTACGAGCAGTACTTC.

The chain links TRBV4-2 to TRBJ2-1; D is unclear. The CDR3 is 15 amino acids. Germline V gives CDR1 LGHNA, CDR2 YNFKEQ. Trimming cost V 4 bases and J 0 bases, with 10 bases left between them. CDR3 sequence (DNA): TGTGCCAGCAGCCTTCGTCAGTTCTCCTACAATGAGCAGTTCTTC. Protein product: CASSLRQFSYNEQFF.

Only one count was recorded for this clone. The J gene is TRBJ2-3, the V gene TRBV6-6, with TRBD2 identical over 8 bases. The CDR3 totals 13 residues. CDR1 is MNHNY and CDR2 is SVGAGI in the germline V gene (reference sequence). Trimming removed 6 bases from V and 4 bases from J; junction bases left unmatched: 3. In nucleotides, the CDR3 is TGTGCCAGCAGGGCGGGGGGCCCAGATACGCAGTATTTT. It translates to CASRAGGPDTQYF.

The chain is built from TRBV7-9 and TRBJ1-5, with TRBD1 matching 8 bases. The CDR3 loop spans 15 amino acids. J was trimmed by 5 bases and V by 1 base; bases with no gene match: 4. Per germline, CDR1 SEHNR and CDR2 FQNEAQ (reference sequence). DNA of the CDR3: TGTGCCAGCAGCTTAGGACAGGGGCTGGATCAGCCCCAGCATTTT. Translation gives CASSLGQGLDQPQHF.

The chain couples TRBV21-1 to TRBJ1-2. TRBV21-1 is given as a pseudogene. CDR3 length: 14 amino acids. CDR3: CASREDFANYGYTF. The CDR3 DNA is TGTGCCAGCAGAGAGGACTTTGCTAACTATGGCTACACCTTC.

J is TRBJ2-3 and V is TRBV27, with 7 bases lining up with TRBD2. Germline CDR1 is MNHEY and CDR2 is SMNVEV (reference sequence). The J segment lost 10 bases and the V segment lost 0 bases, leaving 7 bases of the junction unmatched. The CDR3 extends over 14 amino acids. The CDR3 loop is CASSLSNLAGPQYF. The CDR3 DNA is TGTGCCAGCAGTTTATCGAATTTAGCGGGCCCGCAGTATTTT.

J is TRBJ2-1 and V is TRBV28; the match to TRBD2 covers 9 bases. The germline gives CDR1 MDHEN, CDR2 SYDVKM. The CDR3 is made up of 15 amino acids. V trimming: 6 bases; J trimming: 7 bases; junction bases outside the gene matches: 10. The CDR3 reads CASRPGGRALNEQFF. The CDR3 region has the DNA TGTGCCAGCAGGCCAGGCGGGAGGGCCTTAAATGAGCAGTTCTTC.

The chain carries TRBV7-9 and TRBJ2-2; weak D call: TRBD2 (5 bases). This CDR3 contains 15 residues. Germline values: CDR1 SEHNR, CDR2 FQNEAQ (reference sequence). The V end lost 5 bases, the J end lost 1 base, and 11 bases lay between the germline ends. The CDR3 DNA is TGTGCCAGCAGCCTAAACAGCGGGAACACCGGGGAGCTGTTTTTT. Residues: CASSLNSGNTGELFF.

The genes are TRBV7-9 and TRBJ2-7; TRBD2 matches 16 bases. After removal of 8 bases from V and 0 bases from J, the junction contained 10 bases not matched to a gene. The CDR3 is 18 residues long. The germline V gene encodes CDR1 SEHNR and CDR2 FQNEAQ (reference sequence). In DNA, the CDR3 is TGTGCCAGCGGCCAGGGACTAGCGGGAGGGAGGAGCTCCTACGAGCAGTACTTC. Protein product: CASGQGLAGGRSSYEQYF.

The chain joins TRBV25-1 to TRBJ1-3; the D gene is possibly TRBD1 (6 bases). V gave up 5 bases and J gave up 4 bases, with 15 bases separating them. The CDR3 loop spans 15 amino acids. CDR1 and CDR2 from the germline V gene are MGHDK and SYGVNS. CDR3 loop: CASSRRWGTGNTIYF. CDR3 nucleotides: TGTGCCAGCAGTCGGCGATGGGGGACAGGAAACACCATATATTTT.

V is TRBV5-1 and J is TRBJ1-3; D possibly corresponds to TRBD1 (5 bases). Germline V gives CDR1 SGHRS, CDR2 YFSETQ. The CDR3 is 15 residues long. Trimming pared 0 bases from V and 0 bases from J, leaving 7 bases between. This CDR3 is CASSLDRSSGNTIYF. The CDR3 nucleotides are TGCGCCAGCAGCTTGGACAGGAGCTCTGGAAACACCATATATTTT.

The V gene is TRBV5-1, the J gene TRBJ2-2, with 7 positions matching TRBD1. The length of the CDR3 is 15 residues. With 4 bases clipped from V and 0 bases from J, the junction kept 3 bases outside the gene matches. Germline V gene sequence: CDR1 SGHRS, CDR2 YFSETQ. The CDR3 sequence: CASSVGQPNTGELFF. The CDR3 DNA follows: TGCGCCAGCAGCGTGGGACAGCCGAACACCGGGGAGCTGTTTTTT. The full variable domain, with the rest looked up from reference TRBV5-1 and TRBJ2-2, is KAGVTQTPRYLIKTRGQQVTLSCSPISGHRSVSWYQQTPGQGLQFLFEYFSETQRNKGNFPGRFSGRQFSNSRSEMNVSTLELGDSALYLCASSVGQPNTGELFFGEGSRLTVL.

This clone was counted only a few times. The chain combines TRBV3-1 (or the pseudogene TRBV3-2) with TRBJ2-3; a possible D gene is TRBD2 (5 bases). V dropped 7 bases and J dropped 3 bases, with 20 bases sitting between them. The CDR3 runs to 16 residues. Per the germline V gene, CDR1 is LGHDT and CDR2 is YNNKEL (reference sequence). The CDR3 nucleotides read TGTGCCAGCACTAAAGGAGGACTCTCCCAAACAGATACGCAGTATTTT. Amino acids: CASTKGGLSQTDTQYF.

This clone has just a few counts. CDR3 DNA sequence: TGTGCCAGCAGTTATTCTGTAGCGGGAGCTTACGAGCAGTACTTC. Translating it yields CASSYSVAGAYEQYF. V is TRBV6-5 and J is TRBJ2-7; TRBD2 agrees at 9 bases. Germline V gene data show CDR1 as MNHEY and CDR2 as SVGAGI. The CDR3 loop spans 15 amino acids. Trimming removed 3 bases from V and 4 bases from J; junction bases left unmatched: 7.

The chain combines TRBV7-9 with TRBJ1-2; perhaps TRBD1 as D (6 bases). V lost 2 bases, J lost 7 bases, and 8 bases lay in between. CDR3 length: 12 amino acids. CDR1 is SEHNR and CDR2 is FQNEAQ in the germline V gene (reference sequence). The CDR3 reads CASSLTGTGYTF. The CDR3 DNA sequence: TGTGCCAGCAGCTTAACAGGGACTGGCTACACCTTC.

The rearrangement joins TRBV5-5 to TRBJ2-3; 8 nucleotides line up with TRBD1. The CDR3 extends over 16 amino acids. V was clipped by 1 base and J by 2 bases; unmatched bases: 6. Germline V lookup: CDR1 SGHKS, CDR2 YYEKEE (reference sequence). CDR3: CASSLSAGGFTDTQYF. The CDR3 bases are TGTGCCAGCAGCTTGAGTGCAGGGGGCTTCACAGATACGCAGTATTTT.

J is TRBJ1-2 and V is TRBV6-5; D remains ambiguous. The CDR3 totals 13 residues. Germline V CDR1 and CDR2: MNHEY, SVGAGI. V lost 5 bases to trimming and J lost 4 bases, with 11 bases between them. CDR3 sequence: CASSTGDPYGYTF. DNA of the CDR3: TGTGCCAGCAGTACCGGGGATCCCTATGGCTACACCTTC.

The chain joins TRBV11-3 to TRBJ2-5, with 12 bases lining up with TRBD1. Germline V CDR1 and CDR2: SGHNT, YENEEA. Unmatched junction bases numbered 4, after V lost 5 bases and J lost 3 bases. There are 15 residues in the CDR3. CDR3 region: CASSLGTGGEETQYF. CDR3 bases: TGTGCCAGCAGCCTTGGGACAGGGGGCGAAGAGACCCAGTACTTC.

The J gene is TRBJ2-2, the V gene TRBV28, with a possible D match to TRBD1 (5 bases). V lost 2 bases and J lost 8, with 9 bases in between. The CDR3 has 13 residues. Per germline, CDR1 MDHEN and CDR2 SYDVKM. The CDR3 nucleotides read TGTGCCAGCAGTTTAATCAGGGTAGGGGAGCTGTTTTTT. Its protein product is CASSLIRVGELFF.

V usage is TRBV28 and J usage is TRBJ2-2, with TRBD2 matching 10 bases. The CDR3 runs to 16 residues. V lost 10 bases and J lost 4; bases outside the gene matches: 12. Per germline, CDR1 MDHEN and CDR2 SYDVKM. CDR3 region: CATRDLAGVRTGELFF. DNA for the CDR3: TGTGCCACCCGAGATCTAGCGGGAGTACGCACCGGGGAGCTGTTTTTT.

The CDR3 DNA is TGTGCCAGCTCGACAGGGATGAGGGGCTACACCTTC. This gives the protein CASSTGMRGYTF. This chain uses TRBV25-1 with TRBJ1-2; 7 nucleotides match TRBD1. Germline V CDR1 and CDR2: MGHDK, SYGVNS. J was trimmed by 8 bases and V by 8 bases; bases with no gene match: 8. The CDR3 has 12 amino acids.

This rearrangement joins TRBV3-1 (or the pseudogene TRBV3-2) to TRBJ1-5; TRBD1 aligns across 8 bases. V lost 5 bases and J lost 5; bases outside the gene matches: 5. This CDR3 is 14 amino acids long. CDR1 and CDR2 from the germline V gene are LGHDT and YNNKEL (reference sequence). CDR3 sequence reads: CASSSGTGYQPQHF. CDR3 nucleotides: TGTGCCAGCAGCTCCGGGACAGGATATCAGCCCCAGCATTTT.

The V call is TRBV18, the J call TRBJ2-1; 12 bases align to TRBD1. This CDR3 is built from 16 residues. J was trimmed by 7 bases and V by 4 bases; bases with no gene match: 8. Germline values: CDR1 KGHSH, CDR2 LQKENI. The CDR3 coding sequence is TGTGCCAGCTCACGAGCGGGACAGGGGGCCTCTAATGAGCAGTTCTTC. Encoded protein: CASSRAGQGASNEQFF. Variable domain in full (rest from reference TRBV18 and TRBJ2-1): NAGVMQNPRHLVRRRGQEARLRCSPMKGHSHVYWYRQLPEEGLKFMVYLQKENIIDESGMPKERFSAEFPKEGPSILRIQQVVRGDSAAYFCASSRAGQGASNEQFFGPGTRLTVL.

V gene TRBV3-1 (or the pseudogene TRBV3-2) combines with J gene TRBJ1-2; tentative D call: TRBD1 (5 bases). The V gene's germline CDR1 is LGHDT and CDR2 YNNKEL (reference sequence). This CDR3 is built from 15 residues. Between the trimmed V and J ends, which lost 1 base and 3 bases, there was a span of 12 bases. The CDR3: CASSQGQLLDYGYTF. CDR3 coding DNA: TGTGCCAGCAGCCAAGGACAGTTGTTGGACTATGGCTACACCTTC.

This chain joins TRBV5-4 and TRBJ2-7; 12 nucleotides match TRBD2. The CDR3 is 15 residues long. Germline CDR1 and CDR2: SGHNT and YYREEE (reference sequence). With V trimmed by 5 bases and J by 0 bases, 3 bases remained unmatched. In DNA, the CDR3 is TGTGCCAGCAGTACTAGCGGGAGGAGCTCCTACGAGCAGTACTTC. As protein: CASSTSGRSSYEQYF.

The CDR3 DNA follows: TGTGCCAGCAGTTACTTACCCGAGGGGGAGAGCGAGCAGTACTTC. Protein: CASSYLPEGESEQYF. This chain uses TRBV6-5 with TRBJ2-7; D is possibly TRBD1 (6 bases). Germline V gives CDR1 MNHEY, CDR2 SVGAGI. There are 15 residues in the CDR3. Trimming removed 1 base at V and 6 bases at J, with 16 bases between.